The 13 T cell receptor beta chains reported below all come from one sample, sequenced in a study of shared clonotypes between healthy human individuals. Using immunoSEQ multiplex PCR, the repertoire was profiled, and TCRdb retains in-frame clones only, with some absent. The table has approximately 440,000 clones, 77% seen once. Source material: PBMCs. The source is a woman in her thirties or forties in good health. Some clones in this sample may be carry-over from other donors' samples.

The V gene is TRBV5-4, the J gene TRBJ2-1; D may be TRBD2 (6 bases). The CDR3 runs to 14 residues. Germline values: CDR1 SGHNT, CDR2 YYREEE (reference sequence). V shed 0 bases and J shed 7 bases, with 11 bases lying between them. DNA for the CDR3: TGTGCCAGCAGCTTGGATGGGGCGGGAAATGAGCAGTTCTTC. Translating gives CASSLDGAGNEQFF.

This clone was seen a single time. This chain links TRBV9 with TRBJ2-3, with 12 bases that match TRBD2. This CDR3 is 20 amino acids long. J was trimmed by 7 bases and V by 3 bases; bases with no gene match: 21. The germline gives CDR1 SGDLS, CDR2 YYNGEE. CDR3 nucleotide sequence: TGTGCCAGCAGCGCCCAGGAGGGACCGGCTCTAGCGGGAGGGACGAATACGCAGTATTTT. This encodes CASSAQEGPALAGGTNTQYF.

About this clone: This likely traces to a read error, being one base from a far larger clone. Other nucleotide sequences in the sample specify the same CDR3. The chain links TRBV30 to TRBJ1-2; 8 bases are a match to TRBD1. This CDR3 has 14 amino acids. Germline loops: CDR1 GTSNPN, CDR2 SVGIG (reference sequence). This chain's CDR3 is CAWSVGQGARGYTF. The CDR3 DNA reads as TGTGCTTGGAGTGTAGGGCAGGGGGCACGGGGCTACACCTTC.

The chain carries TRBV28 and TRBJ2-1, with 7 bases aligning to TRBD1. Germline lookup yields CDR1 MDHEN and CDR2 SYDVKM. The length of the CDR3 is 13 residues. Trimming at V came to 11 bases and at J to 0 bases, leaving 4 bases not matched to a gene. CDR3 DNA: TGTGCCGTACAGGGGAGCTCCTACAATGAGCAGTTCTTC. Protein sequence: CAVQGSSYNEQFF.

This clone was detected once. The J gene is TRBJ1-4, the V gene TRBV7-9, with TRBD1 matching 7 bases. The germline CDR1 and CDR2 sequences are SEHNR and FQNEAQ (reference sequence). V dropped 1 base and J dropped 6; count of bases not matched to a gene: 5. The CDR3 totals 15 residues. DNA for the CDR3: TGTGCCAGCAGCTTAGGCCCCCAGGGGGATGAAAAACTGTTTTTT. Amino acid sequence: CASSLGPQGDEKLFF.

This chain uses TRBV28 with TRBJ1-4; perhaps TRBD1 as D (5 bases). The CDR3 consists of 16 residues. Trimming left V 5 bases short and J 7 bases short, with 20 bases between. Germline loops: CDR1 MDHEN, CDR2 SYDVKM. CDR3 in amino acids: CASSPTGVSRGEKLFF. The DNA for the CDR3 is TGTGCCAGCAGTCCAACGGGAGTGTCGAGGGGTGAAAAACTGTTTTTT.

V usage is TRBV5-1 and J usage is TRBJ2-7; 9 nucleotides line up with TRBD1. Germline lookup yields CDR1 SGHRS and CDR2 YFSETQ. Germline trimming cut 1 base from V and 6 bases from J; bases unmatched to any gene: 17. CDR3 length: 18 residues. CDR3 in DNA: TGCGCCAGCAGCTTGTTCCCCAGAACAGGGGGCGGATTTAGCGAGCAGTACTTC. It is translated as CASSLFPRTGGGFSEQYF.

This clone was observed many times. The identical CDR3 is also encoded by other nucleotide sequences in the sample. V usage is TRBV9 and J usage is TRBJ1-1; D is unclear. The ends were cut back, 0 bases at V and 1 base at J, with 16 bases in the middle. Per the germline V gene, CDR1 is SGDLS and CDR2 is YYNGEE. This CDR3 is built from 17 residues. In nucleotides, the CDR3 is TGTGCCAGCAGCGTAGGGTTCGGGTTCCGAGGGAACACTGAAGCTTTCTTT. Translating gives CASSVGFGFRGNTEAFF.

This sequence joins TRBV28 and TRBJ1-3; D is unresolved. V was clipped by 6 bases and J by 9 bases, with 12 bases between them. This CDR3 has 12 amino acids. Germline V gene lookup returns CDR1 MDHEN and CDR2 SYDVKM. The DNA for the CDR3 is TGTGCCAGCAGCCGGACTGATGGCACCATATATTTT. Residues: CASSRTDGTIYF.

The rearrangement joins TRBV18 to TRBJ1-1; 7 bases agree with TRBD1. This CDR3 spans 14 amino acids. Germline V gene sequence: CDR1 KGHSH, CDR2 LQKENI. The V segment lost 3 bases and the J segment 6 bases; nucleotides outside the gene matches: 7. In nucleotides, the CDR3 is TGTGCCAGCTCACCCAACCACAGGGGTTCTGAAGCTTTCTTT. This encodes CASSPNHRGSEAFF.

The chain combines TRBV13 with TRBJ2-1; D is undetermined. This CDR3 comprises 12 residues. The V end lost 5 bases, the J end lost 4 bases, and 6 bases lay between the germline ends. The germline V gene has CDR1 PRHDT and CDR2 FYEKMQ (reference sequence). CDR3 sequence reads: CASSTTYNEQFF. The CDR3 coding sequence is TGTGCCAGCAGCACAACGTACAATGAGCAGTTCTTC.

In nucleotides, the CDR3 is TGTGCCAGTAGTAGTTTCGGCAGCCAAGAGACCCAGTACTTC. This sequence encodes CASSSFGSQETQYF. The chain couples TRBV19 to TRBJ2-5; D remains ambiguous. The CDR3 has 14 amino acids. Trimming removed 4 bases from V and 1 base from J, with 10 bases in between. The germline V gene encodes CDR1 LNHDA and CDR2 SQIVND (reference sequence). Drawing the rest from reference TRBV19 and TRBJ2-5, the complete variable domain is DGGITQSPKYLFRKEGQNVTLSCEQNLNHDAMYWYRQDPGQGLRLIYYSQIVNDFQKGDIAEGYSVSREKKESFPLTVTSAQKNPTAFYLCASSSFGSQETQYFGPGTRLLVL.

This clone occurred once. The chain is built from TRBV28 and TRBJ1-1, with D possibly matching TRBD1 (5 bases). The length of the CDR3 is 13 residues. Between the trimmed V and J ends, which lost 6 bases and 7 bases, there was a span of 15 bases. Germline CDR1 is MDHEN and CDR2 is SYDVKM. Here the CDR3 DNA reads TGTGCCAGCAGCACATACGATACAGGTGAAGCTTTCTTT. Its protein product is CASSTYDTGEAFF.